These T cell receptor beta chains were read from a single sample in a study of cytomegalovirus exposure and HLA in healthy donors. The repertoire was sequenced with immunoSEQ multiplex PCR; TCRdb's copy has only in-frame clones and lacks some. This sample's table reports about 35,000 clones. Material for sequencing was PBMCs. The receptors stem from a man in his forties in good health and CMV-seronegative. The CDR3 runs from the conserved cysteine through the conserved F or W. The D gene is left open where the match is weak.

TRBD2,TRBJ2-2,TRBV4-2,TGTGCCAGCAGGGGACTAGCGGGAGTTACCGGGGAGCTGTTTTTT,CASRGLAGVTGELFF
-,TRBJ2-3,TRBV5-1,TGCGCCAGCAGCCCGGCCGCCAGGACAGATACGCAGTATTTT,CASSPAARTDTQYF
-,TRBJ1-1,TRBV4-2,TGTGCCAGCAGCCAAGACGCGCAGGAACGAACTGAAGCTTTCTTT,CASSQDAQERTEAFF
-,TRBJ2-5,TRBV30,TGTGCCTGGAGATATCCCAGCGGAGAGACCCAGTACTTC,CAWRYPSGETQYF
-,TRBJ2-1,TRBV6-5,TGTGCCAGTTCAGATTTCGGACAGCAGCAGTTCTTC,CASSDFGQQQFF
TRBD1,TRBJ2-3,TRBV7-8,TGTGCCAGCAGCTCCAGGGGGCAGGATACGCAGTATTTT,CASSSRGQDTQYF
TRBD1,TRBJ1-1,TRBV10-3,TGTGCCATCAGTGAGCCCGGACAGGGCGGGACTGAAGCTTTCTTT,CAISEPGQGGTEAFF
-,TRBJ1-5,TRBV5-1,TGCGCCAGCAGCCCACGGGGTATAGGCAATCAGCCCCAGCATTTT,CASSPRGIGNQPQHF
TRBD1,TRBJ2-5,TRBV9,TGTGCCAGCAGCGTGGGGACAGGGGGACCTACAGAGACCCAGTACTTC,CASSVGTGGPTETQYF
TRBD2,TRBJ2-7,TRBV18,TGTGCCAGCTCACCGGGACTAGCCGAGGGCTACGAGCAGTACTTC,CASSPGLAEGYEQYF
-,TRBJ2-5,TRBV7-9,TGTGCCAGCAGGGGGGCCCAAGAGACCCAGTACTTC,CASRGAQETQYF
-,TRBJ2-3,TRBV28,TGTGCCAGCACCCAGGGGACAGATACGCAGTATTTT,CASTQGTDTQYF
TRBD1,TRBJ1-1,TRBV18,TGTGCCAGCTCACCTATGGACAGGGTGAACACTGAAGCTTTCTTT,CASSPMDRVNTEAFF
-,TRBJ1-4,TRBV7-2,TGTGCCAGCAGCTTAGACTGGGCGACAGCTAATGAAAAACTGTTTTTT,CASSLDWATANEKLFF
-,TRBJ2-4,TRBV5-1,TGCGCCAGCAGCTTGGATCCCTCGGTGCTCATTCAGTACTTC,CASSLDPSVLIQYF
TRBD1,TRBJ1-1,TRBV5-1,TGCGCCAGCAGCTGGAGTAGGACAGGTGGGAACACTGAAGCTTTCTTT,CASSWSRTGGNTEAFF
-,TRBJ1-4,TRBV7-2,TGTGCCAGCAGCTTACAGGAAGGCGAAAAACTGTTTTTT,CASSLQEGEKLFF
-,TRBJ1-5,TRBV25-1,TGTGCCAGCAGTGAAGGGGGCGGTCAGCCCCAGCATTTT,CASSEGGGQPQHF
TRBD1,TRBJ2-3,TRBV19,TGTGCCAGTACGGACAGGGCGACCCGCACAGATACGCAGTATTTT,CASTDRATRTDTQYF
-,TRBJ1-2,TRBV19,TGTGCCAGTAGCAGAAATAACTATGGCTACACCTTC,CASSRNNYGYTF
TRBD1,TRBJ1-5,TRBV7-2,TGTGCCAGCAGCTCCAGGACAGGGAATCAGCCCCAGCATTTT,CASSSRTGNQPQHF
TRBD2,TRBJ2-5,TRBV28,TGTGCCAGCAGTGCCGGACTAGCGGGAGTAGAGACCCAGTACTTC,CASSAGLAGVETQYF
TRBD2,TRBJ2-1,TRBV28,TGTGCCAGCAGTCCTTGGACTAGCGGGAGAGGTGAGCAGTTCTTC,CASSPWTSGRGEQFF
TRBD2,TRBJ2-1,TRBV30,TGTGCCTGGAGTGCGGCTAGCGGGAGGCCTAACGACAATGAGCAGTTCTTC,CAWSAASGRPNDNEQFF
TRBD1,TRBJ2-7,TRBV2,TGTGCCAGCAGGGAGACAGGGTTCGAGCAGTACTTC,CASRETGFEQYF
TRBD2,TRBJ2-3,TRBV4-2,TGTGCCAGCAGCCTAGCGGGAGAGGTGACAGATACGCAGTATTTT,CASSLAGEVTDTQYF
TRBD1,TRBJ1-4,TRBV5-1,TGCGCCAGCAGCTCCTGGGGGGACAGGGCTCTTAATGAAAAACTGTTTTTT,CASSSWGDRALNEKLFF
TRBD1,TRBJ2-7,TRBV6-5,TGTGCCAGCAGACAGGGGGCACACGAGCAGTACTTC,CASRQGAHEQYF